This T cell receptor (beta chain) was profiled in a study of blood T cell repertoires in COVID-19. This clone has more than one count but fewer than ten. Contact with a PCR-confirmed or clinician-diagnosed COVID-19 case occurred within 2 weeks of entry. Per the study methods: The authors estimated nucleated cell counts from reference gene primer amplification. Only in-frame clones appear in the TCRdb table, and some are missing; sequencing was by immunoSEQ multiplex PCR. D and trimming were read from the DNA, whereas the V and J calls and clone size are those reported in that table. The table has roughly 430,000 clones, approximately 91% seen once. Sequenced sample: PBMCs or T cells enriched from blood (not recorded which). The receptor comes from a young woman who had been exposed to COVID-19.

CDR3 coding DNA: TGTGCCAGCTCACCTTCCGACGGGAACTATGGCTACACCTTC. Its protein product is CASSPSDGNYGYTF. V and J are TRBV18 and TRBJ1-2; no firm D call. The CDR3 runs 14 residues. V lost 3 bases and J lost 2, with 10 bases in between. Germline assignment: CDR1 KGHSH and CDR2 LQKENI.